Listed below are T cell receptor beta chains from one sample, sequenced in a study of blood T cell repertoires in COVID-19. Measured with immunoSEQ multiplex PCR; TCRdb has only the in-frame clones, and not every one. The data contain around 80,000 clones, roughly 82% of them singletons. The sample consisted of peripheral blood. Receptors originate from a man in his sixties with acute or convalescent COVID-19. CDR3s leave out the opening cysteine and the closing phenylalanine or tryptophan. The D gene is left open where the match is weak.

>TRBD1|TRBV5-1|TRBJ1-4
ASSHGQGREKLF
>NA|TRBV7-3|TRBJ2-7
ASSPDTRGGQY
>NA|TRBV7-3|TRBJ2-5
ASSQAAEETQY
>NA|TRBV2|TRBJ1-1
ASSQEDPLWGQAF
>TRBD1|TRBV7-9|TRBJ1-2
ASSLGTGGPYGYT
>TRBD2|TRBV5-1|TRBJ2-3
ASSLERGAGDTQY
>NA|TRBV6-5|TRBJ2-3
ASSFRTGTDTQY
>NA|TRBV5-1|TRBJ2-1
ASSLETPGWAGNEQF
>TRBD1|TRBV11-1|TRBJ2-7
ASSRGQFYEQY
>TRBD1|TRBV6-6|TRBJ1-2
ASSRDRDGYT
>TRBD1|TRBV4-3|TRBJ2-7
ASSQDVEQGGEQY
>TRBD1|TRBV7-2|TRBJ2-7
ASSILTGTGKEDEQY
>NA|TRBV7-9|TRBJ2-3
ASSLGGNTDTQY
>NA|TRBV28|TRBJ1-1
ASSLDPETF
>NA|TRBV7-9|TRBJ1-3
ASSLGRIDPGNTIY
>NA|TRBV28|TRBJ2-7
ASSSDTYEQY
>NA|TRBV14|TRBJ2-3
ASSQKDRPLTDTQY
>NA|TRBV10-3|TRBJ2-5
AITQGQGETQY
>NA|TRBV7-9|TRBJ1-2
ASSRTENYGYT
>TRBD2|TRBV3-1/TRBV3-2|TRBJ2-4
ASSQEGTSLTIQY
>NA|TRBV6-4|TRBJ1-6
ASISRFYNSPLH
>NA|TRBV7-2|TRBJ1-5
ASSLGAGFSNQPQH
>TRBD2|TRBV4-3|TRBJ2-1
ASSPETSGGASGNEQF
>NA|TRBV24-1|TRBJ1-2
ATSAGDRNYGYT
>NA|TRBV12-3/TRBV12-4|TRBJ1-1
ASSGQMNTEAF
>TRBD1|TRBV7-8|TRBJ1-3
ASRGTGAGNTIY
>NA|TRBV18|TRBJ1-3
ASSPTGTSGNTIY
>TRBD1|TRBV4-1|TRBJ1-2
ASSPNFGTGVGGDYGYT
>NA|TRBV23-1|TRBJ1-2
ASSQQGRANYGYT
>NA|TRBV7-8|TRBJ2-7
ASSLYQGKGEQY
>TRBD1|TRBV18|TRBJ2-2
ASSRSGGSGELF
>TRBD2|TRBV11-2|TRBJ2-3
ATSDSRMLAGGPADTQY
>NA|TRBV30|TRBJ2-1
AWSRSAAGNEQF
>TRBD2|TRBV7-2|TRBJ2-5
ASSRGRAATQY
>NA|TRBV19|TRBJ1-2
ASSMVATGGWGYT
>TRBD1|TRBV18|TRBJ2-7
ASSPQGALGEQY
>NA|TRBV5-1|TRBJ1-1
ASSLTASATEAF
>NA|TRBV7-3|TRBJ1-2
ASSYTGTSNYGYT
>TRBD1|TRBV2|TRBJ2-5
ASVRDSQETQY
>TRBD1|TRBV3-1/TRBV3-2|TRBJ2-2
ASSSRDREDTGELF
>NA|TRBV5-4|TRBJ2-7
ASSLVGYEQY
>NA|TRBV6-2/TRBV6-3|TRBJ1-2
ASSSTGNYGYT
>NA|TRBV9|TRBJ1-4
ASSQAGSPATNEKLF
>NA|TRBV7-2|TRBJ2-2
ASSNTPGLGELF
>NA|TRBV18|TRBJ1-4
ASSLVAGEQPEKLF
>NA|TRBV6-5|TRBJ1-2
ASSYGSGYGYT
>NA|TRBV15|TRBJ1-4
ATSRDFTSLANEKLF
>NA|TRBV30|TRBJ1-2
AWSVQGSSGYT
>TRBD1|TRBV28|TRBJ1-6
ASSSPGQGAKSNSPLH
>TRBD1|TRBV10-3|TRBJ2-3
AIGQGSQDTQY
>NA|TRBV30|TRBJ2-1
AWSVSSSINEQF
>TRBD2|TRBV5-1|TRBJ2-4
ASSSTGGNIQY
>NA|TRBV19|TRBJ2-3
ASSIGGSNTDTQY
>TRBD1|TRBV5-1|TRBJ2-7
ASSPSPTGDYEQY
>NA|TRBV5-5|TRBJ1-6
ASSPQVGLDSPLH
>TRBD1|TRBV27|TRBJ2-3
ASSSRPGQRADTQY
>NA|TRBV3-1/TRBV3-2|TRBJ2-2
ASSPQRGNTGELF
>NA|TRBV5-6|TRBJ2-1
ASSLGRSSYNEQF